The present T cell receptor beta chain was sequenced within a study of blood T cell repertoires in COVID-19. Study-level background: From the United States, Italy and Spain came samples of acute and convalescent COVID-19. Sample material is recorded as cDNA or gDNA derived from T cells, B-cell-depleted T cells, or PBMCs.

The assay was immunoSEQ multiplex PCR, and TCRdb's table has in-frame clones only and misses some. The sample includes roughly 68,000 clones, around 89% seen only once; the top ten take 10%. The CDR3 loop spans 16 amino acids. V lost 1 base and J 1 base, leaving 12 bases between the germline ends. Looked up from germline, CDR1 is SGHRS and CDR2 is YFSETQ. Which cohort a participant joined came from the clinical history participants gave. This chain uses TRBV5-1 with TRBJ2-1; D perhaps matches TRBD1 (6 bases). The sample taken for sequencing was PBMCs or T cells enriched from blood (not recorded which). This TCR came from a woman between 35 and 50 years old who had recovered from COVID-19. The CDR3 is CASSLRSQGSYNEQFF. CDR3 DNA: TGCGCCAGCAGCTTGCGGTCACAGGGTTCCTACAATGAGCAGTTCTTC. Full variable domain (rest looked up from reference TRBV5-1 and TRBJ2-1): KAGVTQTPRYLIKTRGQQVTLSCSPISGHRSVSWYQQTPGQGLQFLFEYFSETQRNKGNFPGRFSGRQFSNSRSEMNVSTLELGDSALYLCASSLRSQGSYNEQFFGPGTRLTVL.